The entry below describes one T cell receptor beta chain. This clonotype has more than one count but fewer than ten. Its recognized antigen is unknown. Base-call qualities are not available, and no considerably larger clone is one nucleotide away. Germline trimming amounts to 5 bases on V and 4 bases on J, with 6 as the count of junction bases outside the gene matches. The germline V gene provides CDR1 MNHEY and CDR2 SVGAGI. Counted from cysteine to phenylalanine, this CDR3 has 15 amino acids. The read is trimmed to its CDR3 DNA, 45 bases read in frame from base 1. The method was RT-PCR. The run used an Illumina HiSeq 2500. TCRdb ran its own pipeline on the public reads, namely fastp trimming at Q25 and MiXCR clone calling, and kept in-frame beta chains. For every CDR3 protein sequence, its rows merge into one entry that carries the most common genes and DNA. For this sample there are around 750,000 distinct CDR3 sequences; around 20% appear just once. The ten largest clones take up roughly 10% of the sample.

This record comes from a study of response to subunit inactivated influenza vaccine (dated by TCRdb to between 2017 and 2018). About the investigation overall: Deep quantitative T cell receptor repertoire profiling was used in the study to track responses to a trivalent subunit inactivated influenza vaccine. General study outcomes and caveats: According to the authors, only a limited number of new T cells may be recruited by each seasonal influenza vaccination.

The sequencing here drew on PBMCs from blood, taken 5 days after vaccination. The rearrangement combines TRBV6-5 with TRBJ2-7, with 12 junctional bases fitting TRBD1. The receptor was isolated from a man aged 50 or older who received an inactivated influenza vaccine. Donor details come from another sample of the same person, matched by shared clones. At the DNA level, the sequence is TGTGCCAGCAGTCGCGGGACAGGGGGCGCGTACGAGCAGTACTTC. The encoded protein is CASSRGTGGAYEQYF.